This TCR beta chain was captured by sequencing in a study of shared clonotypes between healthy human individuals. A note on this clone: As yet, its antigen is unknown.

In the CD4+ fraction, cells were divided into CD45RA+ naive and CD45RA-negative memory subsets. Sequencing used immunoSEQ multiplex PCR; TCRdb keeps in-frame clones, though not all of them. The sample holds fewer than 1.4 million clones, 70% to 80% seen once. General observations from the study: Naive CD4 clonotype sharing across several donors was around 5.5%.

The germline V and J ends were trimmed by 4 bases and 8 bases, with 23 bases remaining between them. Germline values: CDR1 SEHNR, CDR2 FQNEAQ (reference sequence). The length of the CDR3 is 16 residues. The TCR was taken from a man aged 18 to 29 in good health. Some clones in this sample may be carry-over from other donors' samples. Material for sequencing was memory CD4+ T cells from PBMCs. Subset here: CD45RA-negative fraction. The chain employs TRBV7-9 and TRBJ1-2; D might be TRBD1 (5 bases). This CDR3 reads CASSSQRSGPGEGYTF. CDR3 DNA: TGTGCCAGCAGCTCCCAAAGATCAGGGCCGGGGGAAGGCTACACCTTC.